This record looks at one TCR beta chain sequence and its context. These data come from a study of pediatric ulcerative colitis. Rectal tissue came from one to two pinch biopsies taken at colonoscopy. Only in-frame clones appear in the TCRdb table, and some are missing; sequencing was by immunoSEQ multiplex PCR. Among about 17,000 clones, about three quarters were seen once, and the ten largest hold 3.4%. The source of this sequence is a girl aged 10-17 years with moderate ulcerative colitis. The source material was gut tissue.

This chain's CDR3 is CASSLVGGSVGYEQYF. CDR3 nucleotides: TGTGCCAGCAGCTTAGTGGGGGGGAGTGTCGGCTACGAGCAGTACTTC. This rearrangement joins TRBV11-2 to TRBJ2-7, with 7 nucleotides matching TRBD2. The germline V gene encodes CDR1 SGHAT and CDR2 FQNNGV. Trimming removed 1 base from V and 3 bases from J; junction bases left unmatched: 9. The CDR3 runs 16 residues.